The next 26 T cell receptor beta chains were all read from a single sample in a study of human CD8 memory T cell subsets (dated by TCRdb to about 2020). A Human TCR Profiling Kit was used to prepare UMI-labeled 5' RACE TCRbeta libraries. Once TCRdb had reprocessed the reads, it stored one entry per CDR3 protein sequence and supplied no DNA. Per the sample table, the count is 9,000 to 15,000 distinct CDR3 sequences. The top ten clonotypes cover 11% to 15% of the sample. The sample comprised CD8+ T cells from PBMCs. These receptors originate from a human donor in good health.

The chain combines TRBV4-3 with TRBJ2-1; the TRBD1 assignment by TCRdb is unverifiable without DNA. CDR3 length: 17 residues. Germline V gene data show CDR1 as LGHNA and CDR2 as YSLEER. The CDR3 loop is CASSQVWRLGGRNEQFF.

This clonotype shows up as medium-sized (0.01 to 0.1%) by frequency. This chain connects TRBV5-1 to TRBJ2-3; TCRdb reports TRBD2, a call that lacks DNA to check it against. This CDR3 comprises 17 residues. CDR1 and CDR2 from the germline V gene are SGHRS and YFSETQ. CDR3: CASSLASSGRSTDTQYF.

The chain is built from TRBV21-1 and TRBJ1-5; lacking DNA, the TRBD1 call made by TCRdb goes unchecked. TRBV21-1 is a known pseudogene. This CDR3 spans 19 amino acids. The CDR3 spells CASSKRRQGAKGGDQPQHF.

This sequence joins TRBV3-1 and TRBJ2-7; there is no DNA to check the TCRdb D call of TRBD1. Germline CDR1 LGHDT, CDR2 YNNKEL (reference sequence). This CDR3 is 16 amino acids long. This CDR3 is CASSQAGVSGVYEQYF.

This clonotype ranks as large (0.1 to 1%) in terms of frequency. The chain links TRBV10-3 to TRBJ1-3; TCRdb outputs TRBD1, but without DNA this stays unchecked. This CDR3 region has 14 residues. Germline V gene sequence: CDR1 ENHRY, CDR2 SYGVKD. CDR3 residues: CAIGTGDSGNTIYF.

CDR3 residues: CAWSVGPGGTGNQPQHF. This sequence joins TRBV30 and TRBJ1-5; no DNA is available, so the TRBD1 call from TCRdb remains unchecked. The CDR3 extends over 17 amino acids. Looked up from germline, CDR1 is GTSNPN and CDR2 is SVGIG (reference sequence).

This chain links TRBV7-8 with TRBJ2-1; TCRdb lists TRBD2, though no DNA is available to test this call. Germline V CDR1 and CDR2: SGHVS, FQNEAQ. The CDR3 loop spans 13 amino acids. CDR3: CASSARTNNEQFF.

CDR3 sequence: CAGTGASGNTIYF. The chain couples TRBV12-3 or TRBV12-4 to TRBJ1-3; TCRdb's D gene call, TRBD1, goes unchecked for lack of DNA. The CDR3 length is 13 residues.

V is TRBV7-9 and J is TRBJ2-2; the TCRdb D gene call, TRBD1, has no DNA to confirm it. The CDR3 spans 15 residues. Germline loops: CDR1 SEHNR, CDR2 FQNEAQ (reference sequence). The CDR3 here is CASSSPTQNTGELFF.

This chain connects TRBV19 to TRBJ2-2; absent DNA, TCRdb's TRBD1 call cannot be checked. The CDR3 has 15 amino acids. Germline V gene data show CDR1 as LNHDA and CDR2 as SQIVND (reference sequence). This CDR3 is CASSATGGETGELFF.

The chain is built from TRBV28 and TRBJ1-5; checking the TCRdb D call of TRBD1 is not possible without DNA. The germline gives CDR1 MDHEN, CDR2 SYDVKM. CDR3 length: 20 amino acids. The CDR3 sequence is CASSPRRDRHTLESNQPQHF.

The CDR3 is CASSLFSGSGSYNEQFF. This sequence joins TRBV5-5 and TRBJ2-1; TCRdb designates TRBD2, a call that cannot be tested without DNA. The germline CDR1 and CDR2 sequences are SGHKS and YYEKEE (reference sequence). The length of the CDR3 is 17 residues. Complete variable domain (other parts from reference TRBV5-5 and TRBJ2-1): DAGVTQSPTHLIKTRGQQVTLRCSPISGHKSVSWYQQVLGQGPQFIFQYYEKEERGRGNFPDRFSARQFPNYSSELNVNALLLGDSALYLCASSLFSGSGSYNEQFFGPGTRLTVL.

V and J are TRBV7-9 and TRBJ2-7; TCRdb selects TRBD1, and the lack of DNA leaves this call unchecked. In germline, CDR1 is SEHNR, CDR2 FQNEAQ (reference sequence). The length of the CDR3 is 15 residues. CDR3 residues: CASSFPGDGSYEQYF.

The genes are TRBV20-1 and TRBJ2-5; the D call from TCRdb, TRBD1, cannot be confirmed without DNA. The CDR3 covers 14 residues. Germline V gene data show CDR1 as DFQATT and CDR2 as SNEGSKA (reference sequence). Here the CDR3 reads CSATRTGGLETQYF.

This clonotype registers medium-sized by frequency. V usage is TRBV12-3 or TRBV12-4 and J usage is TRBJ2-4; no DNA is available, so the TRBD2 call from TCRdb remains unchecked. CDR3 size: 12 residues. CDR3 sequence: CASRRTSGIQYF.

The chain couples TRBV3-1 to TRBJ2-1. From germline, CDR1 is LGHDT and CDR2 YNNKEL (reference sequence). The CDR3 contains 13 residues. The CDR3 reads CASSQAWHNEQFF.

The chain has TRBV19 and TRBJ1-5. CDR3 length: 12 amino acids. The germline V gene encodes CDR1 LNHDA and CDR2 SQIVND (reference sequence). The CDR3 protein is CASKVPNQPQHF.

The V gene is TRBV6-5, the J gene TRBJ2-1; the TRBD1 assignment by TCRdb is unverifiable without DNA. Germline V gene lookup returns CDR1 MNHEY and CDR2 SVGAGI. The CDR3 runs to 14 residues. The CDR3 is CASSPRDGTNEQFF.

Measured by frequency, this clonotype is medium-sized (0.01 to 0.1%). This chain connects TRBV5-1 to TRBJ2-2; the D gene TCRdb calls, TRBD1, cannot be checked with no DNA. Looked up from germline, CDR1 is SGHRS and CDR2 is YFSETQ. The length of the CDR3 is 15 residues. CDR3 loop: CASSSGTGITGELFF.

The chain carries TRBV4-1 and TRBJ2-5. The CDR3 contains 11 residues. Germline-derived CDR1 and CDR2 are MGHRA and YSYEKL. CDR3 protein: CASSQVGTQYF.

This chain connects TRBV7-9 to TRBJ1-4. CDR3 length: 12 amino acids. CDR1 SEHNR and CDR2 FQNEAQ come from the germline V gene (reference sequence). The CDR3: CASSFEGEKLFF.

The rearrangement joins TRBV28 to TRBJ2-7; TCRdb's D gene call, TRBD2, goes unchecked for lack of DNA. The germline V gene encodes CDR1 MDHEN and CDR2 SYDVKM. This CDR3 region has 14 residues. CDR3 loop: CASSLGLPTYEQYF.

The V gene is TRBV27, the J gene TRBJ2-3; the TCRdb call, TRBD1, lacks DNA for checking. Germline lookup yields CDR1 MNHEY and CDR2 SMNVEV (reference sequence). The CDR3 spans 12 residues. The CDR3 reads CASRRGPDTQYF.

J is TRBJ1-1 and V is TRBV28; TCRdb's D call of TRBD1 is untestable without DNA. This CDR3 has 14 amino acids. Germline lookup yields CDR1 MDHEN and CDR2 SYDVKM. The CDR3 sequence is CASSYRGTNTEAFF.

The chain recombines TRBV7-8 with TRBJ1-1; TCRdb proposes TRBD1, but this gene call is untestable without DNA. CDR1 is SGHVS and CDR2 is FQNEAQ in the germline V gene. The CDR3 is 16 amino acids. The CDR3 protein is CASSLASGTGVTEAFF.

The chain is built from TRBV11-3 and TRBJ2-5; lacking DNA, the TRBD1 call made by TCRdb goes unchecked. Per the germline V gene, CDR1 is SGHNT and CDR2 is YENEEA. This CDR3 is built from 16 residues. The CDR3 region is CASSLSGRVGQETQYF.